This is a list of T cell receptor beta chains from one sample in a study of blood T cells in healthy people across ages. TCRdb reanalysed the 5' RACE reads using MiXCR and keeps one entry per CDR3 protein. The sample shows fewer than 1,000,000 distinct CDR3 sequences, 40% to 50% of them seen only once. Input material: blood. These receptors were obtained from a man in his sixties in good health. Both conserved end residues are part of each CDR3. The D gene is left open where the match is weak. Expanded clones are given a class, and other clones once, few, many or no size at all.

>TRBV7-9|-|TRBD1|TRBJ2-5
TGTGCCAGCAGCCCAAACTTTGACAGGGATGCGGAGACCCAGTACTTC
CASSPNFDRDAETQYF
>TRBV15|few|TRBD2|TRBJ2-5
TGTGCCACCAGCAGAGGCGGCGGGGGGGATAAGGACCAGTACTTC
CATSRGGGGDKDQYF
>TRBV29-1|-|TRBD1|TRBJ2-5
TGCAGCGTTGAAGATGGGACAGGGGGAGAGACCCAGTACTTC
CSVEDGTGGETQYF
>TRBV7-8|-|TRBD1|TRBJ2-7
TGTGCCAGCAGCTTGGGGCAATATTCAGGGGGCGACGAGCAGTACTTC
CASSLGQYSGGDEQYF
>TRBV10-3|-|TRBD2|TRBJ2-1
TGTGCCATCAGTGAACTAGCGGAGACAACTTACAATGAGCAGTTCTTC
CAISELAETTYNEQFF
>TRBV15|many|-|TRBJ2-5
TGTGCCACCAAGGACTGGTTAAGACCTGGGGAGACCCAGTACTTC
CATKDWLRPGETQYF
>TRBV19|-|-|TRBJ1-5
TGTGCCAGTAGTATAGGTAGACCCAGCGGAAATCAGCCCCAGCATTTT
CASSIGRPSGNQPQHF
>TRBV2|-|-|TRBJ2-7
TGTGCCAGCAGCCCTACAAGCTCCTACGAGCAGTACTTC
CASSPTSSYEQYF
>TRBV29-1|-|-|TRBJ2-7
TGCAGCGGCGGATCAGGATTCTCCTACGAGCAGTACTTC
CSGGSGFSYEQYF
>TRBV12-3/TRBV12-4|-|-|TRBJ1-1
TGTGCCAGCAGTTCTCAGGGCCTCCCGGGCACTGAAGCTTTCTTT
CASSSQGLPGTEAFF
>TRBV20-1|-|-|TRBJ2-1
TGCAGTGCTAGAAGACTGCGGAGCTCCTACAATGAGCAGTTCTTC
CSARRLRSSYNEQFF
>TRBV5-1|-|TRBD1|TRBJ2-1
TGCGCCAGCAGCTTCGCCGGGACAGGCTACAATGAGCAGTTCTTC
CASSFAGTGYNEQFF
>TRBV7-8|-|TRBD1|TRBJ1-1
TGTGCCAGCAGCCACAGACGGACAGGGTTGGGCACTGAAGCTTTCTTT
CASSHRRTGLGTEAFF
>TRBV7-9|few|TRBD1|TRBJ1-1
TGTGCCAGCAGCTTAGCCCTAACCCGGGACAGGGGATATGGCACTGAAGCTTTCTTT
CASSLALTRDRGYGTEAFF